This T cell receptor beta chain emerged from a study of PD-1 blockade in classical Hodgkin lymphoma. Study conclusions and caveats: A significant rise in TCR diversity was seen by C4D1 for CD4+ cells but not for CD8+ cells. Complete responders' diversity at baseline resembled that of newly diagnosed patients.

The CDR3 has 12 residues. With 6 bases removed from V and 7 bases from J, the gap between germline ends came to 11 bases. CDR1 and CDR2 from the germline V gene are SGDLS and YYNGEE. Brentuximab vedotin exposure varied among the patients, all of whom had relapsed after autologous stem cell transplantation. Researchers pulled CD8+ T cells out of thawed PBMCs using magnetic negative selection. Notes on this clone: As yet, its antigen is unknown.

Some clones are missing from TCRdb's copy, which holds only in-frame ones; the method was immunoSEQ multiplex PCR. The sample shows 2,800 or so clones, less than 85% of them seen only once. The source was CD8+ T cells from blood, collected at baseline. J is TRBJ2-1 and V is TRBV9; possible D gene TRBD2, 6 bases. This TCR was sampled from a human donor with classical Hodgkin lymphoma. CDR3 residues: CASNTAGNEQFF. Written as DNA, the CDR3 is TGTGCCAGCAACACGGCGGGAAATGAGCAGTTCTTC.